This TCR beta chain came from a study of cytomegalovirus exposure and HLA in healthy donors. On the study more broadly: Prior work identified around 110 million unique TCR beta sequences in approximately 180 million T cells. Overall study results and limits: As confirmed in vitro, a few CMV-associated chains were specific for CMV antigens.

Concerning this clone: Its specificity is not known.

The CDR3 runs 16 residues. V lost 5 bases and J lost 0, with 19 bases in between. Germline CDR1 reads GTSNPN; CDR2 reads SVGIG (reference sequence). Vbeta (60) and Jbeta (13) primers were used in the PCR. The method was immunoSEQ multiplex PCR; TCRdb's version includes in-frame clones alone and lacks a portion of them. The sample carries about 160,000 clones, under 75% recorded once. The source of this sequence is a man aged 35 to 55 in good health and CMV-seropositive. The sequenced sample consisted of PBMCs. J is TRBJ1-1 and V is TRBV30, with D perhaps matching TRBD1 (5 bases). DNA for the CDR3: TGTGCCTGGGGGGCGGGGTCCCAGGGACTGAACACTGAAGCTTTCTTT. This sequence encodes CAWGAGSQGLNTEAFF.